This entry lists 21 T cell receptor beta chains sequenced from one sample in a study of T cell responses to AZD1222 COVID-19 vaccine. Clones were sequenced by immunoSEQ multiplex PCR, and TCRdb holds only the in-frame ones, with some missing. The sample carries around 130,000 clones, around 94% recorded once. Material: peripheral blood, obtained on day 0 of AZD1222 vaccination. The receptors come from an adult in good health.

CDR3 in DNA: TGTGCCAGCAGCGCCAACCCAGGGATTCTTGAGAGTACGACCTCTGGAAACACCATATATTTT. It encodes CASSANPGILESTTSGNTIYF. This chain joins TRBV9 and TRBJ1-3; D may be TRBD1 (5 bases). Trimming stripped 3 bases from V and 0 bases from J, with 28 bases between. The length of the CDR3 is 21 residues. Germline CDR1 and CDR2: SGDLS and YYNGEE.

This clone was picked up one time. This rearrangement joins TRBV11-2 to TRBJ2-1; TRBD1 matches 7 bases. V lost 3 bases, J lost 4 bases, and 3 bases stayed unmatched. In germline, CDR1 is SGHAT, CDR2 FQNNGV. CDR3 length: 14 amino acids. DNA for the CDR3: TGTGCCAGCAGCTTGGGACAGCTTTACAATGAGCAGTTCTTC. Residues: CASSLGQLYNEQFF. Using reference TRBV11-2 and TRBJ2-1 for the parts outside the CDR3, the full variable domain is EAGVAQSPRYKIIEKRQSVAFWCNPISGHATLYWYQQILGQGPKLLIQFQNNGVVDDSQLPKDRFSAERLKGVDSTLKIQPAKLEDSAVYLCASSLGQLYNEQFFGPGTRLTVL.

The rearrangement uses TRBV10-2 and TRBJ2-3, with 9 positions matching TRBD2. The ends lost 11 bases at V and 5 bases at J; junction bases unmatched: 11. Germline CDR1 and CDR2: WSHSY and SAAADI. The CDR3 has 14 amino acids. The CDR3 here is CASKGLAVIDTQYF. CDR3 nucleotide sequence: TGCGCCTCGAAGGGACTAGCAGTCATAGATACGCAGTATTTT.

By share of the sample, this clone is medium-sized (0.01 to 0.1%). This chain joins TRBV6-4 and TRBJ2-2, with D perhaps TRBD2 (6 bases). CDR1 and CDR2 (germline): MRHNA, SNTAGT. The germline V and J ends were trimmed by 3 bases and 1 base, with 12 bases remaining between them. This CDR3 spans 16 amino acids. CDR3 sequence (DNA): TGTGCCAGCAGTGAATCAGGGACTGAGAACACCGGGGAGCTGTTTTTT. Translated, it gives CASSESGTENTGELFF.

The chain carries TRBV27 and TRBJ2-7, with TRBD2 matching over 13 bases. CDR3 length equals 18 residues. The germline V gene has CDR1 MNHEY and CDR2 SMNVEV (reference sequence). V shed 5 bases and J 4 bases; nucleotides not matched to a gene: 14. The CDR3 region has the DNA TGTGCCAGCAGTATACAACTCCCGGGACTAGCGGGATTGTACGAGCAGTACTTC. Its translation: CASSIQLPGLAGLYEQYF.

The V and J genes are TRBV19 and TRBJ1-2; unclear D gene. Germline V gene data show CDR1 as LNHDA and CDR2 as SQIVND (reference sequence). This CDR3 has 14 amino acids. The V and J ends lost 7 bases and 3 bases respectively, with 15 bases between them. CDR3 coding DNA: TGTGCCAGTACCTCGGACCGAACCCACTATGGCTACACCTTC. Protein: CASTSDRTHYGYTF.

The J gene is TRBJ1-2, the V gene TRBV3-1 (or the pseudogene TRBV3-2), with D hard to call. The CDR3 loop spans 17 amino acids. Deletions cut 4 bases from V and 2 bases from J, with 20 bases between. Germline V lookup: CDR1 LGHDT, CDR2 YNNKEL (reference sequence). The chain's CDR3 is CASSPRKGPLGNYGYTF. DNA of the CDR3: TGTGCCAGCAGCCCAAGAAAAGGGCCCCTCGGAAACTATGGCTACACCTTC.

V usage is TRBV6-5 and J usage is TRBJ2-2; D call uncertain. V dropped 3 bases and J dropped 5 bases, with 7 bases sitting between them. Germline CDR1 and CDR2: MNHEY and SVGAGI. CDR3 length equals 13 residues. The CDR3: CASSYSRTGELFF. CDR3 nucleotide sequence: TGTGCCAGCAGTTATTCTCGGACCGGGGAGCTGTTTTTT.

The V and J genes are TRBV28 and TRBJ1-2; D might be TRBD1 (5 bases). V lost 8 bases and J lost 8, with 24 bases in between. Germline V gives CDR1 MDHEN, CDR2 SYDVKM. The CDR3 loop spans 15 amino acids. In nucleotides, the CDR3 is TGTGCCAGCTCCCTGGGGACCGGCTTATGGAGCGGCTACACCTTC. Translated, it gives CASSLGTGLWSGYTF.

This chain joins TRBV29-1 and TRBJ1-1; D remains unclear. This CDR3 contains 13 residues. From germline, CDR1 is SQVTM and CDR2 ANQGSEA. Trimming removed 4 bases at V and 4 bases at J, with 13 bases between. The CDR3 DNA is TGCAGCGTTGTTAAGGTCGTGGGCACTGAAGCTTTCTTT. It translates to CSVVKVVGTEAFF.

The rearrangement joins TRBV6-1 to TRBJ2-1; 11 nucleotides agree with TRBD1. Germline CDR1 reads MNHNS; CDR2 reads SASEGT. This CDR3 spans 15 amino acids. The V gene end was trimmed by 2 bases and the J gene end by 5 bases; junction bases not matched to a gene: 2. Here the CDR3 DNA reads TGTGCCAGCAGTGAAAGGACAGGGGGCCACAATGAGCAGTTCTTC. Translating gives CASSERTGGHNEQFF.

This clone was observed once. The chain joins TRBV11-3 to TRBJ2-5; no reliable D call. The CDR3 has 13 residues. Germline CDR1 is SGHNT and CDR2 is YENEEA. The germline V and J ends were trimmed by 1 base and 5 bases, with 8 bases remaining between them. The CDR3 coding sequence is TGTGCCAGCAGCTTAGGGCACGCTGAGACCCAGTACTTC. Protein: CASSLGHAETQYF.

V is TRBV15 and J is TRBJ1-2, with TRBD1 identical over 10 bases. Germline-derived CDR1 and CDR2 are LNHNV and YYDKDF (reference sequence). V lost 2 bases to trimming and J lost 4 bases; unmatched junction nucleotides: 7. CDR3 size: 16 residues. The CDR3 coding sequence is TGTGCCACCAGCAGACCCCAGGGACAGGGGAGCTATGGCTACACCTTC. Amino acids: CATSRPQGQGSYGYTF.

The V call is TRBV18, the J call TRBJ2-1, with D possibly matching TRBD2 (6 bases). The germline V and J ends were trimmed by 3 bases and 7 bases, with 10 bases remaining between them. Germline V gene lookup returns CDR1 KGHSH and CDR2 LQKENI. The CDR3 has 13 residues. CDR3 DNA sequence: TGTGCCAGCTCACCGCTGGGGGGTAATGAGCAGTTCTTC. Amino acids: CASSPLGGNEQFF.

V and J are TRBV28 and TRBJ1-4; possibly TRBD1 for D (5 bases). The germline V gene encodes CDR1 MDHEN and CDR2 SYDVKM. This CDR3 comprises 17 residues. V shed 5 bases and J shed 0 bases, with 16 bases lying between them. For the CDR3, the DNA is TGTGCCAGCAGTCTAAACAGGCTGACGGCAACTAATGAAAAACTGTTTTTT. Residues: CASSLNRLTATNEKLFF.

The J gene is TRBJ2-1, the V gene TRBV18; D perhaps matches TRBD2 (6 bases). In germline, CDR1 is KGHSH, CDR2 LQKENI. CDR3 length: 17 amino acids. Trimming removed 3 bases at V and 1 base at J, with 16 bases between. The CDR3 nucleotides are TGTGCCAGCTCACCCCCGAAGGGGACTGAGTCCTACAATGAGCAGTTCTTC. Protein: CASSPPKGTESYNEQFF.

The V and J genes are TRBV6-5 and TRBJ1-5; D is possibly TRBD1 (6 bases). The CDR3 is 14 amino acids. The germline V gene has CDR1 MNHEY and CDR2 SVGAGI. The V end was cut by 6 bases, the J end by 3 bases, with 12 bases between. In DNA, the CDR3 is TGTGCCAGCAGGCGGACAGCGGACAATCAGCCCCAGCATTTT. Its protein product is CASRRTADNQPQHF.

The chain uses TRBV9 and TRBJ1-1; possibly TRBD1 for D (6 bases). The ends were cut back, 6 bases at V and 6 bases at J, with 18 bases in the middle. Germline V gene lookup returns CDR1 SGDLS and CDR2 YYNGEE. This CDR3 region has 14 residues. Written as DNA, the CDR3 is TGTGCCAGCAACCGGGGCGTGGGGGCAGCTGAAGCTTTCTTT. Translated: CASNRGVGAAEAFF.

The chain combines TRBV5-1 with TRBJ2-1, with TRBD2 matching 9 bases. V dropped 0 bases and J dropped 7; count of bases not matched to a gene: 8. The length of the CDR3 is 16 residues. Germline-derived CDR1 and CDR2 are SGHRS and YFSETQ. The CDR3 sequence is CASSLDLAGGGNEQFF. DNA of the CDR3: TGCGCCAGCAGCTTGGATCTGGCGGGAGGGGGAAATGAGCAGTTCTTC.

This sequence joins TRBV28 and TRBJ1-6; no reliable D call. CDR1 is MDHEN, CDR2 SYDVKM, per germline. V lost 4 bases and J 3 bases, leaving 10 bases between the germline ends. The CDR3 runs to 15 residues. CDR3 residues: CASSSRRFYNSPLHF. In nucleotides, the CDR3 is TGTGCCAGCAGTTCCCGCCGGTTCTATAATTCACCCCTCCACTTT.

J is TRBJ2-7 and V is TRBV11-2, with 9 bases matching TRBD1. V lost 5 bases, J lost 4 bases, and 6 bases stayed unmatched. Germline V gene sequence: CDR1 SGHAT, CDR2 FQNNGV. This CDR3 spans 14 amino acids. The CDR3 DNA reads TGTGCCAGCAGCCACTTTGGACAGGGGTACGAGCAGTACTTC. It yields the protein CASSHFGQGYEQYF.